This entry describes one T cell receptor beta chain. Its antigen remains unknown. TCRdb's table, derived via immunoSEQ multiplex PCR, lists solely in-frame clones and lacks some. The profile shows almost 70,000 clones, about nine tenths of them singletons. This specimen belongs to a study of graft-versus-host responses after intestinal transplantation. The wider study: Recipients obtained multivisceral, liver-intestinal, or isolated intestinal transplants. Anti-thymocyte globulin induction preceded three to four years of tacrolimus and steroid maintenance in all recipients.

General study points: Allograft clonal ratios (graft-versus-host to host-versus-graft) were high in patients who had graft-donor T cell macrochimerism.

The CDR3 is 14 amino acids. V lost 0 bases, J lost 5 bases, and 10 bases lay in between. Germline loops: CDR1 MNHEY, CDR2 SMNVEV (reference sequence). This sequence originates from a human patient who received an intestinal transplant, so some T cells may come from the graft donor. The chain joins TRBV27 to TRBJ1-1; D is unresolved. Here the sequenced sample was bone marrow, taken less than 750 days after intestinal transplantation. CDR3 bases: TGTGCCAGCAGTTTATCTCTCGGGGAGACTGAAGCTTTCTTT. This codes for CASSLSLGETEAFF.